These T cell receptor beta chains were read from a single sample in a study of molecular identifiers for immune sequencing clone quantification. TCRdb re-called the PCR reads with MiXCR, one entry per CDR3 protein. The top ten clones hold about 2% of a sample with 45,000 to 65,000 distinct CDR3 sequences, less than 25% of them seen once. The sequenced material came from naive CD8+ T cells from blood, with Jurkat cell RNA spiked in. These receptors came from a human donor in good health. Some libraries in this study had Jurkat cell RNA spiked in. Each CDR3 is given with its conserved first and last residue. D genes are given only for firm matches. Size tells how often a clone was seen (once, few, many) or the class of an expanded clone, and some rows leave it out.

j_gene | d_gene | v_gene | abundance | CDR3aa | CDR3nt
TRBJ2-2 | NA | TRBV24-1 | many | CATSYNDITTGELFF | TGTGCCACCAGTTATAATGACATCACCACCGGGGAGCTGTTTTTT
TRBJ1-4 | NA | TRBV5-6 | many | CASSFGPTTLNEKLFF | TGTGCCAGCAGCTTTGGACCGACGACACTTAATGAAAAACTGTTTTTT
TRBJ2-7 | NA | TRBV20-1 | many | CSARDYEDSYEQYF | TGCAGTGCTAGGGACTACGAAGACTCCTACGAGCAGTACTTC
TRBJ2-2 | NA | TRBV4-1 | many | CASSHRVGGELFF | TGCGCCAGCAGCCACAGGGTGGGCGGGGAGCTGTTTTTT
TRBJ2-2 | NA | TRBV7-7 | many | CASSTAGDTGELFF | TGTGCCAGCAGCACCGCCGGGGACACCGGGGAGCTGTTTTTT
TRBJ2-2 | NA | TRBV6-5 | many | CASSYRTGIGNTGELFF | TGTGCCAGCAGTTACCGCACAGGGATAGGGAACACCGGGGAGCTGTTTTTT
TRBJ1-5 | NA | TRBV28 | many | CASSFGGSLEPQHF | TGTGCCAGCAGTTTCGGGGGGTCCCTCGAGCCCCAGCATTTT
TRBJ2-6 | NA | TRBV6-1 | NA | CTSSEFTAGASVLTF | TGTACCAGCAGTGAATTTACAGCCGGGGCCAGCGTCCTGACTTTC
TRBJ2-3 | NA | TRBV4-1 | many | CASSLQALTDTQYF | TGCGCCAGCAGCCTACAGGCGCTCACAGATACGCAGTATTTT
TRBJ2-3 | TRBD2 | TRBV27 | many | CASSLSVGLAGPDTQYF | TGTGCCAGCAGTTTATCAGTGGGACTAGCGGGCCCAGATACGCAGTATTTT
TRBJ2-3 | NA | TRBV29-1 | many | CSVEDLDSSTDTQYF | TGCAGCGTTGAAGACTTGGACAGTTCCACAGATACGCAGTATTTT
TRBJ1-1 | NA | TRBV12-3/TRBV12-4 | many | CASSLVDRAGEMNTEAFF | TGTGCCAGCAGTTTAGTGGATCGGGCAGGGGAGATGAACACTGAAGCTTTCTTT
TRBJ2-7 | NA | TRBV7-9 | many | CASIHPGSNLSYEQYF | TGTGCCAGCATCCATCCGGGTAGTAATCTTTCCTACGAGCAGTACTTC
TRBJ2-5 | NA | TRBV9 | few | CASSVGSSAQETQYF | TGTGCCAGCAGCGTAGGGTCTAGCGCGCAAGAGACCCAGTACTTC
TRBJ2-3 | NA | TRBV11-2 | few | CASSLVGGGTASTDTQYF | TGTGCCAGCAGCTTAGTAGGGGGTGGGACGGCCAGCACAGATACGCAGTATTTT
TRBJ2-1 | TRBD2 | TRBV4-1 | few | CASSPGGLAGVLSSYNEQFF | TGCGCCAGCAGCCCTGGGGGTCTAGCGGGGGTCCTTAGCTCCTACAATGAGCAGTTCTTC
TRBJ1-5 | TRBD1 | TRBV7-2 | NA | CVSSHNRGGQPQHF | TGTGTCAGCAGCCACAACAGGGGCGGTCAGCCCCAGCATTTT
TRBJ2-3 | TRBD2 | TRBV7-2 | many | CASSWGGGAGSPGTQYF | TGTGCCAGCAGCTGGGGCGGTGGAGCGGGATCCCCAGGAACGCAGTATTTT
TRBJ1-4 | NA | TRBV6-1 | many | CASSPRRGRNEKLFF | TGTGCCAGCAGCCCCCGCCGGGGCCGTAATGAAAAACTGTTTTTT
TRBJ1-1 | NA | TRBV19 | NA | CATRQGMNTEAFF | TGTGCCACCCGTCAGGGGATGAACACTGAAGCTTTCTTT
TRBJ2-1 | NA | TRBV14 | many | CASSQFRGAYNEQFF | TGTGCCAGCAGCCAATTTAGGGGAGCCTACAATGAGCAGTTCTTC
TRBJ2-7 | NA | TRBV3-1 | many | CASSPSGVSYEQYF | TGTGCCAGCAGCCCCAGTGGAGTATCCTACGAGCAGTACTTC
TRBJ2-7 | NA | TRBV13 | many | CASSTLSGEQYF | TGTGCCAGCAGCACCCTATCGGGCGAGCAGTACTTC
TRBJ2-2 | NA | TRBV20-1 | many | CSARALDQYPPAGELFF | TGCAGTGCTAGAGCACTGGACCAATACCCCCCTGCAGGGGAGCTGTTTTTT
TRBJ2-7 | NA | TRBV6-2/TRBV6-3 | many | CASSYVSPPGEQYF | TGTGCCAGCAGTTACGTGAGCCCTCCGGGGGAGCAGTACTTC
TRBJ2-7 | TRBD2 | TRBV13 | many | CASSPGLAGGYSYEQYF | TGTGCCAGCAGCCCAGGACTAGCGGGAGGGTACTCCTACGAGCAGTACTTC
TRBJ2-3 | TRBD2 | TRBV5-4 | many | CASSFRLAGGLVTDTQYF | TGTGCCAGCAGCTTCCGACTAGCGGGGGGCCTGGTGACAGATACGCAGTATTTT
TRBJ2-2 | NA | TRBV20-1 | many | CSPEGDTGELFF | TGCAGCCCAGAGGGGGACACCGGGGAGCTGTTTTTT
TRBJ1-1 | TRBD1 | TRBV7-3 | few | CASSRTGGRPEAFF | TGTGCCAGCAGCCGGACAGGGGGCAGACCTGAAGCTTTCTTT
TRBJ2-7 | NA | TRBV20-1 | many | CSAREASIIYEQYF | TGCAGTGCTAGAGAGGCTAGTATAATCTACGAGCAGTACTTC
TRBJ1-5 | TRBD1 | TRBV7-8 | few | CASSITRGVSNQPQHF | TGTGCCAGCAGCATTACCAGGGGGGTGAGCAATCAGCCCCAGCATTTT
TRBJ1-3 | NA | TRBV18 | NA | CASSLFPLPEDTIYF | TGTGCCAGCTCACTTTTCCCCCTGCCTGAGGACACCATATATTTT
TRBJ1-1 | NA | TRBV29-1 | NA | CSVELGSQMNTGAFF | TGCAGCGTTGAGTTGGGTTCTCAGATGAACACTGGAGCTTTCTTT
TRBJ2-5 | NA | TRBV7-8 | many | CASSRGTRLKETQYF | TGTGCCAGCAGTCGAGGGACTCGCCTTAAAGAGACCCAGTACTTC
TRBJ2-3 | TRBD2 | TRBV12-3/TRBV12-4 | many | CASSFGQGGFADTQYF | TGTGCCAGCAGTTTCGGCCAGGGAGGGTTCGCAGATACGCAGTATTTT
TRBJ2-7 | TRBD1 | TRBV6-5 | many | CASSNTGVHYEQYF | TGTGCCAGCAGTAATACAGGGGTACATTACGAGCAGTACTTC
TRBJ1-5 | NA | TRBV2 | few | CASSPNGGEPQHF | TGTGCCAGCAGTCCGAACGGTGGTGAGCCCCAGCATTTT
TRBJ2-1 | NA | TRBV20-1 | many | CSARTASYNEQFF | TGCAGTGCTAGGACAGCCTCCTACAATGAGCAGTTCTTC
TRBJ2-1 | NA | TRBV30 | many | CAWSVRYEQFF | TGTGCCTGGAGTGTACGTTATGAGCAGTTCTTC
TRBJ2-1 | NA | TRBV7-9 | few | CASLPTGGEQFF | TGTGCCAGCCTTCCGACAGGCGGTGAGCAGTTCTTC
TRBJ2-1 | TRBD1 | TRBV19 | NA | CASSIVAGGLYNEQFF | TGTGCCAGTAGTATAGTTGCAGGGGGCTTGTACAATGAGCAGTTCTTC
TRBJ1-3 | TRBD1 | TRBV20-1 | many | CSASTGGVYPYF | TGCAGTGCTTCCACAGGGGGCGTTTATCCCTATTTT